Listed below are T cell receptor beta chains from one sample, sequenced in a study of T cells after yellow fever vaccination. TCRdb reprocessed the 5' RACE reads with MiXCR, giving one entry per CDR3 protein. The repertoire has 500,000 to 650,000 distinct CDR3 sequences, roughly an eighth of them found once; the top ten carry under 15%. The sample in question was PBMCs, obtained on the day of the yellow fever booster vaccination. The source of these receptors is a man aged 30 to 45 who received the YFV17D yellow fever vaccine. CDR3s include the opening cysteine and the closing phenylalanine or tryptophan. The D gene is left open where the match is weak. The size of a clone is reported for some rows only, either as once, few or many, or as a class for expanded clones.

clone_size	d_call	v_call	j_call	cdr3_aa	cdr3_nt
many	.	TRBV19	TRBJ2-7	CASSTDGITYEQYF	TGTGCCAGTAGTACAGACGGTATTACCTACGAGCAGTACTTC
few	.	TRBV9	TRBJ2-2	CASTTLQGSYPNTGELFF	TGTGCCAGCACCACCCTACAGGGAAGCTACCCGAACACCGGGGAGCTGTTTTTT
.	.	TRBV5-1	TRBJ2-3	CASSPGTDTDTQYF	TGCGCCAGCAGCCCCGGGACGGACACAGATACGCAGTATTTT
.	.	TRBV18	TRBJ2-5	CASSAPSLATQETQYF	TGTGCCAGCTCAGCCCCATCTCTAGCGACCCAAGAGACCCAGTACTTC
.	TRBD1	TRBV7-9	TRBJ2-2	CASSRRQGVDTGVLFF	TGTGCCAGCAGCAGAAGACAGGGGGTCGACACCGGGGTGCTGTTTTTT
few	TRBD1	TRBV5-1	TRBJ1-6	CASSIETGVNSPLHF	TGCGCCAGCAGCATAGAGACAGGGGTTAATTCACCCCTCCACTTT
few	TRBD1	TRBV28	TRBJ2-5	CASSSPTGRVETQYF	TGTGCCAGCAGTTCCCCGACAGGGCGGGTAGAGACCCAGTACTTC
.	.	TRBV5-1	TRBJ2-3	CASGETVRDTQYF	TGCGCCAGCGGGGAGACAGTCCGGGATACGCAGTATTTT
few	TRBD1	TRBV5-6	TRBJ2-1	CASRRQGSYNEQFF	TGTGCCAGCAGAAGACAGGGATCCTACAATGAGCAGTTCTTC
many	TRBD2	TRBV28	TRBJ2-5	CASSLISTSGREEETQYF	TGTGCCAGCAGTTTGATATCGACTAGCGGGAGAGAGGAGGAGACCCAGTACTTC
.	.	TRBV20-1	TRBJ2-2	CSARLTGELFF	TGCAGTGCTAGGCTCACCGGGGAGCTGTTTTTT
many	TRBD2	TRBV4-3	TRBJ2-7	CASSQELAGTTYEQYF	TGCGCCAGCAGCCAAGAACTAGCGGGCACGACCTACGAGCAGTACTTC
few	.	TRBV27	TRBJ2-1	CAISGNRPKNEQFF	TGTGCCATCTCGGGGAATCGCCCTAAAAATGAGCAGTTCTTC
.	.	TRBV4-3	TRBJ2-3	CASSQVAPTDTQYF	TGCGCCAGCAGCCAAGTAGCCCCCACAGATACGCAGTATTTT
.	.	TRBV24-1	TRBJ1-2	CATSGEPRYGYTF	TGTGCCACCAGTGGGGAGCCCCGCTATGGCTACACCTTC
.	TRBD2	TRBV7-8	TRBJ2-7	CASRYTGSSGRNSYEQYF	TGTGCCAGCAGATATACCGGGTCTAGCGGGAGGAACTCCTACGAGCAGTACTTC
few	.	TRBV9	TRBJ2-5	CASSSQGGVETQYF	TGTGCCAGCAGCTCTCAGGGGGGAGTGGAGACCCAGTACTTC
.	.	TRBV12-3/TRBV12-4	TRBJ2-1	CAASSSVEQFF	TGTGCCGCATCATCCTCGGTTGAGCAGTTCTTC
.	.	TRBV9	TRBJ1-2	CASSAGHQIPYGYTF	TGTGCCAGCAGCGCCGGACACCAAATTCCCTATGGCTACACCTTC
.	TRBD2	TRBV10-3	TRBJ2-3	CAISALADTDTQYF	TGTGCCATCAGTGCGCTAGCGGACACAGATACGCAGTATTTT
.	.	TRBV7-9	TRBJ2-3	CASSSWGRADTQYF	TGTGCCAGCAGCTCCTGGGGCAGGGCTGATACGCAGTATTTT
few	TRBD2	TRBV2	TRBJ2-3	CASSESGLVADTQYF	TGTGCCAGCAGTGAATCCGGACTAGTGGCAGATACGCAGTATTTT
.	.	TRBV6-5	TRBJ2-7	CASSSPGHPYEQYF	TGTGCCAGCAGTTCCCCGGGACATCCCTACGAGCAGTACTTC
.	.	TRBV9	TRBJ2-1	CASSATELGQTEQFF	TGTGCCAGCAGCGCGACCGAATTAGGACAGACTGAGCAGTTCTTC
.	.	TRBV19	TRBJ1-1	CASSIRLGWAEAFF	TGTGCCAGTAGCATAAGACTTGGCTGGGCTGAAGCTTTCTTT
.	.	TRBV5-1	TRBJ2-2	CASSLGSDELFF	TGCGCCAGCAGCTTAGGCTCCGACGAGCTGTTTTTT